This T cell receptor (beta chain) was identified during a study of tumor-infiltrating lymphocytes in primary liver carcinoma. Whole-study results and caveats: For tumor-adjacent and tumor-blood pairs, overlap was less than that seen for tumor region pairs.

This clonotype has a count of ten or more. The antigen is undetermined. The CDR3 is 13 amino acids. With 5 bases removed from V and 5 bases from J, the gap between germline ends came to 12 bases. Co-extraction of RNA and DNA was performed on 20-30 mg of unsorted bulk tissue. All tumor specimens exceeded 85% viable tumor cells. A constant-region primer served to make TCR beta cDNA from around 540 ng total RNA. ARM-PCR was slightly modified, and three nested multiplex PCR rounds with it gave rise to the TCR beta libraries. The first two PCR rounds used TRBV1-TRBV30 forward primers with a C-beta reverse primer, around 10 cycles each. TCRdb processed the multiplex PCR reads anew with MiXCR; each CDR3 protein has one entry. The sample records roughly 120,000 distinct CDR3 sequences, roughly three fifths being singletons.

The chain recombines TRBV12-3 or TRBV12-4 with TRBJ1-2; TRBD1 is a possible D gene (5 bases). Specimen: liver tumor tissue from sampling region 1. The subset denotes: tumor region T1, superior pole. This receptor was taken from a woman in her fifties or sixties with primary liver carcinoma and hepatitis B virus infection. CDR3: CASSPGTMYGYTF. The CDR3 DNA follows: TGTGCCAGCAGTCCCGGGACCATGTATGGCTACACCTTC.